These 9 T cell receptor delta chains originate from one sample sequenced in a study of human gamma delta and Vdelta1 T cells. TCRdb applied CATT to the PCR reads for clone calling. The repertoire holds fewer than 1,000 delta-chain clones, with 15% to 20% as singletons. Sequenced: Vdelta1 gamma-delta T cells from blood. These receptors came from a human donor in good health.

This clone is deemed large. The chain combines TRDV3 with TRDJ1; 8 bases are a match to TRDD3. V was clipped by 4 bases and J by 2 bases; unmatched bases: 27. The germline V gene has CDR1 TVYSNPD and CDR2 GDNSRS (reference sequence). This CDR3 is built from 20 residues. The CDR3 DNA follows: TGTGCCTATTGCCACATTCCACCCTTTGGGGGATGGCCCTTAACCGATAAACTCATCTTT. Amino acids: CAYCHIPPFGGWPLTDKLIF.

This clone is labeled as medium-sized. J is TRDJ1 and V is TRDV1; unclear D gene. V lost 3 bases to trimming and J lost 6 bases, with 41 bases between them. The CDR3 spans 23 residues. In germline, CDR1 is TSWWSYY, CDR2 QGS. DNA for the CDR3: TGTGCTCTTGGGGAGGTGAGCATGATCCTTTCCGATCGCCAATATACCGGACTAAATAAACTCATCTTT. Translation gives CALGEVSMILSDRQYTGLNKLIF.

About this clone itself: Being one base from a much bigger clone, this may be a read error. The V call is TRDV1, the J call TRDJ1, with D maybe TRDD2 (5 bases). In germline, CDR1 is TSWWSYY, CDR2 QGS. This CDR3 has 26 amino acids. The CDR3 DNA follows: TGTGCTCTTGGGGAACTGCGGACCCCTACTTACCTCTTAGTGGTCTTAAAGGGAGAATACACCGATAAACCCATCTTT. Protein product: CALGELRTPTYLLVVLKGEYTDKPIF.

This clone is medium-sized within its sample. This sequence joins TRDV1 and TRDJ1; 7 positions agree with TRDD3. Germline CDR1 TSWWSYY, CDR2 QGS. This CDR3 contains 19 residues. With V trimmed by 1 base and J by 7 bases, 21 bases remained unmatched. The CDR3 reads CALGERMSPIGTGACKLIF. The CDR3 coding sequence is TGTGCTCTTGGGGAACGAATGAGTCCTATTGGTACTGGGGCCTGTAAACTCATCTTT.

Notes on this clone: This DNA translates differently at residue 9 from the TCRdb protein, which is that of a much larger clone; a read error is likely, and the protein shown is the DNA's own translation. This rearrangement joins TRDV1 to TRDJ1, with D tentatively TRDD3 (5 bases). CDR1 is TSWWSYY, CDR2 QGS, per germline. The CDR3 has 19 residues. V shed 7 bases and J shed 1 base, with 28 bases lying between them. The CDR3 region has the DNA TGTGCTCTTGACCAAGGGTCCGGGGAATACCTAAAGAGCACCGATAAACTCATCTTT. This translates into CALDQGSGEYLKSTDKLIF.

This clone is medium-sized. This chain links TRDV1 with TRDJ1, with TRDD3 identical over 8 bases. CDR1 is TSWWSYY, CDR2 QGS, per germline. There are 20 residues in the CDR3. Losses at the gene ends were 0 bases for V and 0 bases for J; bases not matched to a gene: 15. The CDR3 sequence is CALGELPNSLGVPYTDKLIF. CDR3 in DNA: TGTGCTCTTGGGGAACTTCCTAACTCACTGGGGGTTCCTTACACCGATAAACTCATCTTT.

Turning to this clone: A much larger clone differs from this one at a single base, so this may be a read error. The chain joins TRDV1 to TRDJ1; 7 bases agree with TRDD3. Unmatched junction bases numbered 43, after V lost 5 bases and J lost 1 base. Germline lookup yields CDR1 TSWWSYY and CDR2 QGS. The CDR3 sequence is 27 residues long. The CDR3 loop is CALGSPPTPGFYWGWYHRGGPTDKLIF. The CDR3, as DNA: TGTGCTCTTGGGTCACCACCTACGCCAGGATTCTACTGGGGATGGTACCACCGTGGTGGTCCCACCGATAAACTCATCTTT.

Worth noting for this clone: A much larger clone differs from this one at a single base, so this may be a read error. This same CDR3 is encoded by further DNA sequences in the sample. The genes are TRDV1 and TRDJ1; 9 nucleotides align to TRDD3. Germline-derived CDR1 and CDR2 are TSWWSYY and QGS. There are 26 residues in the CDR3. The CDR3 here is CALGELYPSHTTYWGTLDMYTDKLIF. Here the CDR3 DNA reads TGCGCTCTTGGGGAACTTTATCCTTCCCACACGACCTACTGGGGGACCCTCGATATGTACACCGATAAACTCATCTTT.

On this clone: The sample has other DNA sequences that encode this CDR3 too. This rearrangement joins TRDV1 to TRDJ1; 12 nucleotides agree with TRDD3. Per germline, CDR1 TSWWSYY and CDR2 QGS. Unmatched junction bases numbered 21, after V lost 0 bases and J lost 1 base. This CDR3 region has 23 residues. CDR3 sequence (DNA): TGTGCTCTTGGGGAACTCTCCTTAGTTCCTATCCTGGGGGATACGTCGGGCACCGATAAACTCATCTTT. This encodes CALGELSLVPILGDTSGTDKLIF.